This TCR beta chain was retrieved from a study of early stage breast cancer tumors (dated by TCRdb to between 2016 and 2019). About the investigation overall: Of the roughly 17 invasive breast tumors, eleven to twelve were found to be estrogen receptor-positive, progesterone receptor-positive and HER2-negative. Of the roughly 12 ER+/PR+/HER2- tumors, eight were classified as invasive ductal carcinomas and four as invasive lobular carcinomas. Across all samples, a few million templates representing about 1 million unique clonotypes were detected. A read coverage of roughly 10-fold per sample was achieved on average.

Each sample was amplified in two independent genomic DNA replicates, using approximately 0.5 ug for blood and roughly 1.5 ug for tumor or normal breast. Following the manufacturer's instructions, the ImmunoSeq Intro kit was used to carry out TCRB sequencing on genomic DNA. The multiplex PCR ran for around 30 cycles using proprietary primers and spike-in control sequences for absolute quantification. An 87-bp fragment spanning the CDR3 and flanking V and J genes was sequenced with single-end 150-bp reads. Seven samples, with two replicates for each sample, were multiplexed per lane of an Illumina MiSeq using version 3.0 chemistry. The authors processed their data as follows. Raw data were processed by the vendor's proprietary pipeline, with both replicates merged into one result per sample. A clonotype was defined as productive rearrangements that share the same V-gene family, CDR3 amino acid sequence and J-gene segment. Clonality was computed as 1 minus the normalized Shannon entropy (Pielou evenness) of TCRB abundances. To estimate T cell density, the total number of templates was divided by the input cell count, which was inferred from how much DNA went in. Recon, run with its default parameters, was used to estimate overall repertoire diversity and clonality. Clonotypes with over 0.1% abundance in tumor and at least 32-fold higher abundance in tumor than in normal breast were defined as tumor-enriched. TCRdb retrieved this table from immuneACCESS and kept in-frame rearrangements only. Not all clones are present; in checked studies, unresolved V genes account for under half, and no reason is known for the remainder. V and J calls and clone size are as listed in that table; D and trimming were resolved from the DNA. This sample has about 3,300 clones in its table, and 64% of those were observed once. The ten top clones hold 15% to 20% of the sample.

What the research found in general, with its limitations: Chain pairing and functional markers such as CD4, CD8 and FOXP3 were not captured by bulk genomic DNA sequencing of unsorted cells. Because the cohort was small, analysis by tumor subtype was not possible. Compared with adjacent normal breast tissue, tumors had higher clonality and roughly 2.5-fold greater T cell density. Enriched TCRB sequences shared across patients were mostly commonly generated sequences, unlikely to play an important role in the tumor microenvironment. Repertoires from blood and normal breast were more alike than repertoires from blood and tumor, and in about 90% of the 16 patients, comparing each tissue with blood separated tumor from normal.

This clone has more than one count but fewer than ten. The target of this receptor is not known. Base qualities are not at hand, and no much larger clone is one base apart. Dicing about 18-55 mg of tumor tissue typically gave a DNA yield of more than 3 ug. The study profiled bulk TCR beta-chain repertoires in matched peripheral blood, tumor and adjacent normal breast tissue taken from approximately 15 patients with early-stage breast cancer. Following resection, visually identified tumor tissue was excised and transferred into prechilled RNAlater. A TissueLyser II was used to homogenize diced tumor tissue (about 20-50 mg) in RLTplus buffer containing beta-mercaptoethanol and antifoaming agent. Genomic DNA was extracted with the Qiagen AllPrep DNA/RNA Mini kit. Trimmed from V: 0 bases; trimmed from J: 5 bases; junction bases lacking a gene match: 9. The CDR1 and CDR2 encoded by the germline V gene (reference sequence) are SEHNR and FQNEAQ. From the cysteine up to the phenylalanine, the CDR3 has a length of 17 residues. The CDR3 DNA has 51 bases and is translated from base 1.

The rearrangement joined TRBV7-9 to TRBJ2-5, with 10 central nucleotides matching TRBD2. Sequenced sample: breast tumor tissue. This clonotype originated in a person in their 40s with breast cancer. The sequence in DNA is TGTGCCAGCAGCTTAGCTCTGGCTAGCGGGAGCGGGGAGACCCAGTACTTC. It is translated as CASSLALASGSGETQYF.